The next 28 T cell receptor beta chains were all read from a single sample in a study of cytomegalovirus exposure and HLA in healthy donors. In the PCR, 60 Vbeta and 13 Jbeta primers were used. Using immunoSEQ multiplex PCR, the repertoire was profiled, and TCRdb retains in-frame clones only, with some absent. The table includes about 200,000 clones, 70% to 80% detected once. Sequencing input: PBMCs. The source of these receptors is a male donor in good health and CMV-seropositive.

The chain employs TRBV11-1 and TRBJ2-5, with 8 bases identical to TRBD1. V gave up 0 bases and J gave up 5 bases; unmatched junction bases: 5. The CDR3 consists of 15 residues. Germline V gene lookup returns CDR1 SGHAT and CDR2 FQDESV (reference sequence). The CDR3 sequence is CASSLAPGGFETQYF. CDR3 sequence (DNA): TGTGCCAGCAGCTTAGCTCCAGGGGGCTTCGAGACCCAGTACTTC.

The chain uses TRBV29-1 and TRBJ2-2, with 7 bases aligning to TRBD1. V was clipped by 4 bases and J by 1 base; unmatched bases: 0. CDR3 length equals 13 residues. Looked up from germline, CDR1 is SQVTM and CDR2 is ANQGSEA. For the CDR3, the DNA is TGCAGCGTTGGGACAGGGAACACCGGGGAGCTGTTTTTT. It is translated as CSVGTGNTGELFF.

This chain's CDR3 is CASSGGTSGNYEQYF. The CDR3 nucleotides are TGTGCCAGCAGTGGGGGGACTAGCGGGAACTACGAGCAGTACTTC. The genes are TRBV6-1 and TRBJ2-7; 13 bases are a match to TRBD2. CDR3 length: 15 residues. J gave up 3 bases and V 4 bases, and 3 bases lay outside the gene matches. Per germline, CDR1 MNHNS and CDR2 SASEGT.

This chain connects TRBV5-1 to TRBJ2-7; the D gene is possibly TRBD1 (5 bases). V was trimmed by 2 bases and J by 2 bases, leaving 11 bases between them. The V gene's germline CDR1 is SGHRS and CDR2 YFSETQ. The CDR3 totals 14 residues. The CDR3 spells CASSFTGPTYEQYF. The CDR3 DNA reads TGCGCCAGCAGCTTTACAGGACCCACCTACGAGCAGTACTTC.

V and J are TRBV2 and TRBJ2-1, with D possibly matching TRBD2 (5 bases). Germline V lookup: CDR1 SNHLY, CDR2 FYNNEI. The CDR3 consists of 15 residues. Trimming cost V 7 bases and J 4 bases, with 17 bases left between them. The CDR3 region has the DNA TGTGCCAGCACCCCTTGGGCGGGTGAGTACAATGAGCAGTTCTTC. Amino acid sequence: CASTPWAGEYNEQFF.

The rearrangement uses TRBV30 and TRBJ2-1; TRBD1 matches 7 bases. Per germline, CDR1 GTSNPN and CDR2 SVGIG (reference sequence). J was trimmed by 9 bases and V by 2 bases; bases with no gene match: 10. This CDR3 region has 14 residues. The CDR3 reads CAWSSATGNSEQFF. The CDR3 DNA sequence: TGTGCCTGGAGTTCCGCGACAGGGAATAGTGAGCAGTTCTTC.

The V gene is TRBV4-2, the J gene TRBJ2-7, with 15 bases fitting TRBD2. Germline values: CDR1 LGHNA, CDR2 YNFKEQ. The CDR3 length is 19 residues. Unmatched junction bases numbered 10, after V lost 1 base and J lost 3 bases. Here the CDR3 DNA reads TGTGCCAGCAGCCAAGCCTCCGGGACTAGCGGGGGGTGGGGCTACGAGCAGTACTTC. Translating gives CASSQASGTSGGWGYEQYF.

This clone is a singleton in its sample. This chain joins TRBV5-4 and TRBJ2-5, with 7 positions matching TRBD1. The DNA end favors TRBJ2-7, so the J call may be wrong. Germline CDR1 reads SGHNT; CDR2 reads YYREEE (reference sequence). The CDR3 has 14 residues. CDR3 sequence (DNA): TGTGCCAGCAGGACCGGGACAGCCTCCTACGAGCAGTACTTC. It is translated as CASRTGTASYEQYF.

The genes are TRBV29-1 and TRBJ2-1; 9 bases are a match to TRBD1. Trimming took 6 bases from V and 8 from J; bases not matched to a gene: 8. CDR3 size: 13 residues. Germline lookup yields CDR1 SQVTM and CDR2 ANQGSEA. The CDR3 DNA reads TGCAGCGTACCCGGGACAGGGAGGGATGAGCAGTTCTTC. The encoded protein is CSVPGTGRDEQFF.

The CDR3: CASSQESTSVQSKETQYF. Written as DNA, the CDR3 is TGCGCCAGCAGCCAAGAGAGCACTTCGGTACAGTCAAAAGAGACCCAGTACTTC. The chain is built from TRBV4-1 and TRBJ2-5; no clear D. This CDR3 has 18 amino acids. Germline CDR1 reads MGHRA; CDR2 reads YSYEKL. Trimming shortened V by 0 bases and J by 3 bases, and 20 bases separated the two germline ends.

The V and J genes are TRBV9 and TRBJ1-4; TRBD1 is a possible D gene (5 bases). Germline lookup yields CDR1 SGDLS and CDR2 YYNGEE. The CDR3 is made up of 15 amino acids. Deletions cut 2 bases from V and 3 bases from J, with 11 bases between. CDR3 protein: CASSVMGGSNEKLFF. CDR3 in DNA: TGTGCCAGCAGCGTCATGGGGGGTTCTAATGAAAAACTGTTTTTT.

The chain links TRBV5-1 to TRBJ2-7, with 8 bases aligning to TRBD2. The CDR3 covers 17 residues. Germline CDR1 is SGHRS and CDR2 is YFSETQ. V dropped 0 bases and J dropped 0; count of bases not matched to a gene: 8. The CDR3 DNA is TGCGCCAGCAGCTTGGGACCGAGACTAGCGAGCTCCTACGAGCAGTACTTC. It encodes CASSLGPRLASSYEQYF.

The rearrangement uses TRBV6-5 and TRBJ1-1, with TRBD1 identical over 7 bases. Germline loops: CDR1 MNHEY, CDR2 SVGAGI. The length of the CDR3 is 11 residues. The trim removed 5 bases at V and 11 bases at J, leaving 5 bases unmatched. The CDR3 here is CASSTGDQAFF. CDR3 in DNA: TGTGCCAGCAGTACAGGGGATCAGGCTTTCTTT.

V and J are TRBV5-6 and TRBJ2-7; TRBD1 matches 8 bases. The CDR3 length is 14 residues. The junction had 6 bases not matched to a gene; V was cut back by 3 bases and J by 4 bases. The V gene's germline CDR1 is SGHDT and CDR2 YYEEEE. CDR3 residues: CASSSRQGRYEQYF. CDR3 DNA: TGTGCCAGCAGCTCCAGACAGGGGAGATACGAGCAGTACTTC.

The table lists this clone with a count of one. The genes are TRBV10-3 and TRBJ2-7, with 15 bases lining up with TRBD2. The CDR3 loop spans 13 amino acids. J lost 12 bases, V lost 4 bases, and 4 bases had no gene match. The germline V gene encodes CDR1 ENHRY and CDR2 SYGVKD. CDR3 bases: TGTGCCATCAGTGGGACTAGCGGGGGGGCCCTGTACTTC. Its protein product is CAISGTSGGALYF.

The chain carries TRBV10-1 and TRBJ2-7; 10 bases align to TRBD2. The junction had 16 bases not matched to a gene; V was cut back by 10 bases and J by 4 bases. This CDR3 has 16 residues. Germline CDR1 is WNHNN and CDR2 is SYGVQD (reference sequence). The CDR3 region has the DNA TGCGCCACTTACGGGGTAGCGGGGGGAAGAGAATACGAGCAGTACTTC. Translation: CATYGVAGGREYEQYF.

This clone was counted a few times. V gene TRBV11-2 combines with J gene TRBJ2-1; unclear D gene. Trimming removed 5 bases from V and 0 bases from J, with 14 bases in between. Germline V gene sequence: CDR1 SGHAT, CDR2 FQNNGV. The CDR3 spans 16 residues. Here the CDR3 DNA reads TGTGCCAGCAGCCCAAGAGCCGATAGCTCCTACAATGAGCAGTTCTTC. It yields the protein CASSPRADSSYNEQFF.

This sequence joins TRBV6-1 and TRBJ2-1, with unresolved D. CDR1 MNHNS and CDR2 SASEGT come from the germline V gene. The CDR3 length is 11 residues. Trimming removed 5 bases at V and 6 bases at J, with 5 bases between. The CDR3 region is CASSQFNEQFF. As DNA, the CDR3 is TGTGCCAGCAGTCAGTTCAATGAGCAGTTCTTC.

The chain combines TRBV6-1 with TRBJ2-3; D may be TRBD1 (5 bases). CDR1 is MNHNS, CDR2 SASEGT, per germline. Trimming took 6 bases from V and 2 from J, leaving 18 bases between them. CDR3 size: 16 residues. The DNA of the CDR3 is TGTGCCAGCAGGGAAATATGGACACGCTTCACAGATACGCAGTATTTT. This translates into CASREIWTRFTDTQYF.

CDR3 amino acids: CASSTLTGSTGELFF. CDR3 nucleotides: TGTGCCAGCTCGACCCTAACAGGGAGTACCGGGGAGCTGTTTTTT. J is TRBJ2-2 and V is TRBV18; D perhaps matches TRBD1 (6 bases). CDR3 length: 15 amino acids. The germline V gene encodes CDR1 KGHSH and CDR2 LQKENI. Trimming took off 6 bases at V and 5 bases at J, with 16 bases between the two ends.

The chain has TRBV5-6 and TRBJ1-3, with 7 bases fitting TRBD1. The CDR3 loop spans 15 amino acids. The V segment lost 4 bases and the J segment 7 bases; nucleotides outside the gene matches: 11. CDR1 and CDR2 (germline): SGHDT, YYEEEE. The chain's CDR3 is CASSLGTDPGNTIYF. The CDR3 DNA sequence: TGTGCCAGCAGCCTTGGGACAGACCCCGGGAACACCATATATTTT.

The gene calls are TRBV20-1 and TRBJ1-2; D unresolved. The CDR3 spans 11 residues. CDR1 and CDR2 from the germline V gene are DFQATT and SNEGSKA (reference sequence). V lost 2 bases and J 5 bases, leaving 6 bases between the germline ends. CDR3 nucleotide sequence: TGCAGTGCTAGACCGTCTTATGGCTACACCTTC. It yields the protein CSARPSYGYTF.

V gene TRBV7-2 combines with J gene TRBJ2-7; TRBD2 matches at 12 bases. CDR1 and CDR2 (germline): SGHTA, FQGNSA. J gave up 2 bases and V 1 base, and 0 bases lay outside the gene matches. The CDR3 is 15 residues long. CDR3 DNA: TGTGCCAGCAGCTTAGGGACTAGCGGGACCTACGAGCAGTACTTC. This gives the protein CASSLGTSGTYEQYF. Full variable domain (remainder filled in from reference TRBV7-2 and TRBJ2-7): GAGVSQSPSNKVTEKGKDVELRCDPISGHTALYWYRQSLGQGLEFLIYFQGNSAPDKSGLPSDRFSAERTGGSVSTLTIQRTQQEDSAVYLCASSLGTSGTYEQYFGPGTRLTVT.

V is TRBV9 and J is TRBJ2-5; 12 bases are shared with TRBD2. The germline V gene has CDR1 SGDLS and CDR2 YYNGEE. CDR3 size: 16 residues. J was trimmed by 4 bases and V by 0 bases; bases with no gene match: 4. The CDR3 DNA follows: TGTGCCAGCAGCGTAGCCCTAGCGGGGGGGCGAGAGACCCAGTACTTC. It encodes CASSVALAGGRETQYF.

The chain links TRBV7-8 to TRBJ2-7, with 7 bases that match TRBD1. This CDR3 is 15 amino acids long. V lost 5 bases to trimming and J lost 2 bases; unmatched junction nucleotides: 9. CDR1 SGHVS and CDR2 FQNEAQ come from the germline V gene. CDR3 loop: CASSLQGDSTYEQYF. For the CDR3, the DNA is TGTGCCAGCAGCCTCCAGGGGGACAGTACCTACGAGCAGTACTTC.

Of note for this clone: The junction differs from germline at one of its ends, possibly a read error. The CDR3 reads CANSEAPFYGYTF. Here the CDR3 DNA reads TGTGCCAACAGTGAAGCCCCTTTCTATGGCTACACCTTC. The V and J genes are TRBV2 and TRBJ1-2, with D unclear. Looked up from germline, CDR1 is SNHLY and CDR2 is FYNNEI. CDR3 size: 13 residues.

The chain carries TRBV27 and TRBJ2-7; maybe TRBD1 (5 bases). Germline CDR1 MNHEY, CDR2 SMNVEV (reference sequence). V was trimmed by 4 bases and J by 0 bases, leaving 10 bases between them. The CDR3 length is 14 residues. In DNA, the CDR3 is TGTGCCAGCAGTTGGACACAATTCTCCTACGAGCAGTACTTC. Protein product: CASSWTQFSYEQYF.

The chain is built from TRBV4-2 and TRBJ2-3, with 12 bases identical to TRBD2. The CDR3 totals 17 residues. Germline CDR1 reads LGHNA; CDR2 reads YNFKEQ. Trimming took 1 base from V and 3 from J; bases not matched to a gene: 5. CDR3 sequence reads: CASSQGTSGEVTDTQYF. The CDR3 nucleotides read TGTGCCAGCAGCCAAGGGACTAGCGGGGAGGTAACAGATACGCAGTATTTT.